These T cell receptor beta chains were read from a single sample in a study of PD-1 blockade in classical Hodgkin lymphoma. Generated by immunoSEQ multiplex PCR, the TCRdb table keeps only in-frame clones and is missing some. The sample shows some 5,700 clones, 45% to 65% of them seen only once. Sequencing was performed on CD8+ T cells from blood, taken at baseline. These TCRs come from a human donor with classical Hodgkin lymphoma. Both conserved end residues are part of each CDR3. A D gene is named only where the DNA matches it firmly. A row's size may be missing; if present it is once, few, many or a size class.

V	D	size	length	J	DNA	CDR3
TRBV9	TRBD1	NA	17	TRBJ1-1	TGTGCCAGCAGCGTACCCAACACGACAGGGGGCCACACTGAAGCTTTCTTT	CASSVPNTTGGHTEAFF
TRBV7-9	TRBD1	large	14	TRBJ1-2	TGTGCCAGCAGCTTCGACAGGGAGGCCCGAAGCTACACCTTC	CASSFDREARSYTF
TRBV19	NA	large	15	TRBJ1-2	TGTGCCAGTAGTATCGTGGCGGAGAGTAACTATGGCTACACCTTC	CASSIVAESNYGYTF
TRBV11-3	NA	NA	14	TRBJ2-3	TGTGCCAGCAGCTCTGGGACTGGCTCAGATACGCAGTATTTT	CASSSGTGSDTQYF
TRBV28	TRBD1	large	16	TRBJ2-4	TGTGCCAGCAGTTTCGGGACAGTTCTAGCCAAAAACATTCAGTACTTC	CASSFGTVLAKNIQYF
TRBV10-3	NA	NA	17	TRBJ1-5	TGTGCCATCAGTGAGTCGTTGGCCTCGGCTGGTAATCAGCCCCAGCATTTT	CAISESLASAGNQPQHF
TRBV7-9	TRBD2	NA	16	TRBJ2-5	TGTGCCAGCAGCTCCACTAGCGGGAGGGCCCGGGAGACCCAGTACTTC	CASSSTSGRARETQYF
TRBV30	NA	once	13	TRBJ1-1	TGTGCCTGGAGTGTAAACACGAATACTGAAGCTTTCTTT	CAWSVNTNTEAFF
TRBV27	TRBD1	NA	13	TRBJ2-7	TGTGCCAGCAGTACCAGGGGGATCTACGAGCAGTACTTC	CASSTRGIYEQYF
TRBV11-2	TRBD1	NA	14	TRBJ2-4	TGTGCCAGCAGCCAAGGGGACAGAGAAAACATTCAGTACTTC	CASSQGDRENIQYF
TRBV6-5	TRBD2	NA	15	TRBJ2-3	TGTGCCAGCAGTTCCGGGGGGGGGCGCACAGATACGCAGTATTTT	CASSSGGGRTDTQYF
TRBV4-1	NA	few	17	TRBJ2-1	TGCGCCAGCAGCCAAGATTGGAACCCACGCTCCTACAATGAGCAGTTCTTC	CASSQDWNPRSYNEQFF
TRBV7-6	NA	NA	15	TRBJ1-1	TGTGCCAGCAGCTTAGCGCCGGCTTTGAACACTGAAGCTTTCTTT	CASSLAPALNTEAFF
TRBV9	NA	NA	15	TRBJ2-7	TGTGCCAGCAGCCGCCATTGGACTCGGGGCTACGAGCAGTACTTC	CASSRHWTRGYEQYF
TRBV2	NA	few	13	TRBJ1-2	TGTGCCAGCAGGGGTCCTCCATACTATGGCTACACCTTC	CASRGPPYYGYTF
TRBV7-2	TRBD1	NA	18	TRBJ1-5	TGTGCCAGCAGCTTAGGGGTTTTCGACAGGGCGGGCAATCAGCCCCAGCATTTT	CASSLGVFDRAGNQPQHF